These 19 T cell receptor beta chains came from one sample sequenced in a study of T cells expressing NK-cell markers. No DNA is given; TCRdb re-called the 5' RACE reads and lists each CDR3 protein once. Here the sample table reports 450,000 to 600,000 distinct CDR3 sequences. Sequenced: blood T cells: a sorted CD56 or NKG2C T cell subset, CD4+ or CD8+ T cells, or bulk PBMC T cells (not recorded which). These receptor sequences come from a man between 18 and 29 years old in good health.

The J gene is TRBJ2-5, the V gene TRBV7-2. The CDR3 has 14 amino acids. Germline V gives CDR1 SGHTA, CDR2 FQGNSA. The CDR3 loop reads CASSRGRLQETQYF.

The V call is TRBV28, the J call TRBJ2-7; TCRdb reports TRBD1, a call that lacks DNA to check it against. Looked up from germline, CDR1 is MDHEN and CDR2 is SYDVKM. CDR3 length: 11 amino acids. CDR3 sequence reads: CASQGVREQYF.

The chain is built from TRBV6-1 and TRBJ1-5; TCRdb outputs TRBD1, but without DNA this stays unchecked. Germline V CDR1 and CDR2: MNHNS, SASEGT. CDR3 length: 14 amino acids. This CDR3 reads CASTRQGSNQPQHF.

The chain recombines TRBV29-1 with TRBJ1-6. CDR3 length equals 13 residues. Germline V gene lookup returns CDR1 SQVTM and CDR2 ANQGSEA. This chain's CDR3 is CSVRVGGNSPLHF.

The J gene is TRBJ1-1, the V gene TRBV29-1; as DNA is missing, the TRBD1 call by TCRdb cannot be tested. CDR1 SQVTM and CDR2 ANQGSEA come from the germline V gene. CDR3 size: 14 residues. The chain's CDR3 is CSVPSSGVNTEAFF.

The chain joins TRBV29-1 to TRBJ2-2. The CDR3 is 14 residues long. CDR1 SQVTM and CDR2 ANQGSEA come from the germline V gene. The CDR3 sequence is CSVGQGSDTGELFF.

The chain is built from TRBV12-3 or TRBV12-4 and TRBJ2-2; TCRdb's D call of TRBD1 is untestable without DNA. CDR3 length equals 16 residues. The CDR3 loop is CASSTDRVFFSGELFF.

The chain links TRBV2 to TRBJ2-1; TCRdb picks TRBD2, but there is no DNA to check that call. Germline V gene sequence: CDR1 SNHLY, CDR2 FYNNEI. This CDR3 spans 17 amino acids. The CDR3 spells CASGGSFGSSSYNEQFF.

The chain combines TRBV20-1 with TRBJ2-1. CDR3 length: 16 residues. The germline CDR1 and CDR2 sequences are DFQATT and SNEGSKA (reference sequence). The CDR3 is CSARDLAESSYNEQFF.

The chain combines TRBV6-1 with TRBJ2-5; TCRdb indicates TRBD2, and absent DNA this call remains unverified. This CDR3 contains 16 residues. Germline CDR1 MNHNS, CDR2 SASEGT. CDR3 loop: CASSERRDGLRETQYF.

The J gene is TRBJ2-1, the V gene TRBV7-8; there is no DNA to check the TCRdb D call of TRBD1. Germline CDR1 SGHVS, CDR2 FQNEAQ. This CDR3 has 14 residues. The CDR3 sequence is CASSLAGQGYEQFF. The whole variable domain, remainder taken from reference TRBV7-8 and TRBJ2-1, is GAGVSQSPRYKVAKRGQDVALRCDPISGHVSLFWYQQALGQGPEFLTYFQNEAQLDKSGLPSDRFFAERPEGSVSTLKIQRTQQEDSAVYLCASSLAGQGYEQFFGPGTRLTVL.

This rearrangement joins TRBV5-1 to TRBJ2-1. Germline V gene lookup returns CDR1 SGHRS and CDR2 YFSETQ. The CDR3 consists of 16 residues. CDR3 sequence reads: CASSQADRSSYNEQFF.

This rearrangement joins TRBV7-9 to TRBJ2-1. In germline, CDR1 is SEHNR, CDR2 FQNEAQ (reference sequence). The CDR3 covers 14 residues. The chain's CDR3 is CASSSRVGDNEQFF.

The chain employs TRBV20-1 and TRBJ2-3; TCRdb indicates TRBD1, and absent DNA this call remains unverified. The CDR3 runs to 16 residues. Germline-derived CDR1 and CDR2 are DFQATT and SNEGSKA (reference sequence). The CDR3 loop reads CSAPWGDRISTDTQYF.

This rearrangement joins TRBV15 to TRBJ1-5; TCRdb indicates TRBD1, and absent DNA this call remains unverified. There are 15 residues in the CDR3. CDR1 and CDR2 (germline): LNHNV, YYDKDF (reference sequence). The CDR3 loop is CATSSGGRSSQPQHF.

The CDR3 is CASSQGIDQPQHF. The gene calls are TRBV4-3 and TRBJ1-5. Germline V CDR1 and CDR2: LGHNA, YSLEER. This CDR3 spans 13 amino acids.

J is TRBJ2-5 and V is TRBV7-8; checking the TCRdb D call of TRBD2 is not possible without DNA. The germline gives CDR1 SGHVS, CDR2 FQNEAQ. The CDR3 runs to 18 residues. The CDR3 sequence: CASSFWASGRGVQETQYF. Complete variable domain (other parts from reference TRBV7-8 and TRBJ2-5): GAGVSQSPRYKVAKRGQDVALRCDPISGHVSLFWYQQALGQGPEFLTYFQNEAQLDKSGLPSDRFFAERPEGSVSTLKIQRTQQEDSAVYLCASSFWASGRGVQETQYFGPGTRLLVL.

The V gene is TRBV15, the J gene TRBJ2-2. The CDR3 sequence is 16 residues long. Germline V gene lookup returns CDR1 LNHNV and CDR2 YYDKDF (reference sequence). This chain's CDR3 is CATSAQETANTGELFF.

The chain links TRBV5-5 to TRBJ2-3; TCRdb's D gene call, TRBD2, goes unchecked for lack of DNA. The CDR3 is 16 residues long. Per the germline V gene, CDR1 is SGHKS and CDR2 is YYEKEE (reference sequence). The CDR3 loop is CASSLSVAGGTDTQYF.